This entry concerns a single T cell receptor (beta chain). The CDR3 is made up of 11 amino acids. V lost 2 bases and J 4 bases, leaving 3 bases between the germline ends. This record belongs to a study of T cell responses to AZD1222 COVID-19 vaccine. Pooled samples include second doses given at about 4 or 12 weeks. TCRdb's copy holds only in-frame clones and misses some; the assay was immunoSEQ multiplex PCR. The repertoire holds more than 150,000 clones, with about 88% as singletons. The chain couples TRBV12-3 or TRBV12-4 to TRBJ2-7; D ambiguous. The specimen was peripheral blood, collected 28 days after the second AZD1222 dose. This TCR came from an adult who received the AZD1222 COVID-19 vaccine. The CDR3 DNA sequence: TGTGCCAGCAGTTTATTTTACGAGCAGTACTTC. Translating it yields CASSLFYEQYF.